This record concerns one TCR beta chain sequence. The antigen this receptor binds is unknown. No base quality information exists; no much larger clone differs at one position. The listed sequencing device is Illumina NovaSeq 6000. cDNA libraries for TCRalpha and TCRbeta were prepared by 5'RACE using constant-segment primers, with sample barcodes and unique molecular identifiers added. Trizol reagent was used to extract RNA from every sample. Libraries were amplified in two PCR steps, with a second sample barcode and Illumina TruSeq adapters added in the second step. The libraries were sequenced on an Illumina NovaSeq using 2 x 150 bp paired-end reads. Turning to the authors' computational methods: The reads were demultiplexed and collapsed into UMI-guided consensus sequences using migec v1.2.7. Using mixcr v2.1.11, the UMI consensuses were aligned to TRA and TRB V and J templates and assembled into clonotypes. Expanded or contracted clonotypes were those called significant by both edgeR and NoisET, with noise models trained on biological replicates. For edgeR calls, a false discovery rate-adjusted p below 0.01 and a log2 fold-change threshold of 1 were applied. As an exploratory analysis of dynamics, max-normalized trajectories of the 1000 most abundant clonotypes were examined by PCA with hierarchical clustering. Separately sequenced CD4+ and CD8+ repertoires were used to assign a CD4 or CD8 phenotype to each responding clone. TCRdb itself trimmed the public reads at Q25 with fastp, ran MiXCR and retained productive beta chains. Rows merge per CDR3 protein into single entries with the most common DNA and genes. For this entry, the V and J calls and clone size follow TCRdb and not the study's own pipeline. This sample gives approximately 48,000 distinct CDR3 sequences in total; 7.3% of them show up just once. The ten top clones hold roughly 1.4% of the sample.

The data stem from a study of T-cell memory formation after mild COVID-19 (dated by TCRdb to the early 2020s). For context, the study as a whole: TCR sequence clusters from the two donors were found to be largely donor specific. In two donors, T-cell clones that expanded and contracted after mild COVID-19 were tracked by sequencing TCRalpha and TCRbeta repertoires over time. Two young, previously healthy adult volunteers made up the cohort, one male and one female. What the authors observed across the whole study: SARS-CoV-2 specificity was not confirmed for the second-wave clones peaking on day 37. Balanced CD4/CD8 phenotypes were observed for clones contracting from day 15 to 85, whereas a bias towards CD4+ was observed for a second wave of clones expanding from day 15 to 37. Contracting CD4+ clones were found mainly in CM and EM memory subsets, while CD8+ clones were enriched in EMRA. Some responding clones were detected in pre-infection memory, which suggested that pre-existing cross-reactive memory T cells had joined the SARS-CoV-2 response. The study covered only a couple of mild cases, and larger cohorts including severe cases with pre-infection samples were considered necessary.

Inclusive of the bounding cysteine and phenylalanine, the CDR3 is 15 residues long. Kept here is only the CDR3 DNA, which spans 45 bases and is read in frame from base 1. V loses 3 bases, J loses 4 bases, and the germline ends lie 13 bases apart. CDR1 and CDR2, per the germline V gene, are SGDLS and YYNGEE. Ficoll-Paque density gradient centrifugation was the method used to isolate PBMCs. The chain links TRBV9 with TRBJ1-4; a weak D assignment points to TRBD1 (6 bases agree). The sample taken for sequencing was PBMCs or a T cell subset sorted from them (not recorded which). This receptor was taken from a man aged 18-30 years who had mild COVID-19 (a few samples of this study predate the infection). The sample titles of this study are shuffled in the database, so cell type and time point are left out; the donor was told from shared clones. The DNA sequence is TGTGCCAGCAGCGGAGGGGGGATCGGTAATGAAAAACTGTTTTTT. This is translated as CASSGGGIGNEKLFF.